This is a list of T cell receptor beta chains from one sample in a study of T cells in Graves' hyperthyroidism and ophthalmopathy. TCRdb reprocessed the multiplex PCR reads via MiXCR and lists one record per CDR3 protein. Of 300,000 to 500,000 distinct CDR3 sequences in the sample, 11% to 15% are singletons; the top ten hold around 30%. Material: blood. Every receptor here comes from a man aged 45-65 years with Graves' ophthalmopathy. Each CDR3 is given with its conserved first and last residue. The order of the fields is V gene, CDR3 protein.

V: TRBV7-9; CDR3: CASSSYSSGANVLTF
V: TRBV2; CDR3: CASSLSGTANTGELFF
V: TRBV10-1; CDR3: CASSESAGTPYEQYF
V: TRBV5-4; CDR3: CASSNRDNYYEQYF
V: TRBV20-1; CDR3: CSASGSGDNEQFF
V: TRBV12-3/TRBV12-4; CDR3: CASSLGAGTEAFF
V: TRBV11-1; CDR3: CASSPGGGQYRIYGYTF
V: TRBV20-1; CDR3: CSARTGMGTEAFF
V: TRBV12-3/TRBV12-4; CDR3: CASSLAGVSTDTQYF
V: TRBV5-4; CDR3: CASSSQTSLGNEQFF
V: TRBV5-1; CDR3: CASSSYPSGGGVAKNIQYF
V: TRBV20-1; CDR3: CSARTGSTGELFF
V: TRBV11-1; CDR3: CASSDRQGRSYNEQFF
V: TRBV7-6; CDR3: CASGQQGGTDTQYF
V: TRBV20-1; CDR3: CSARPPSGDQETQYF
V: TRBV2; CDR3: CASSDGRGRSEAFF
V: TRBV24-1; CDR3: CATSEGGGSYEQYF
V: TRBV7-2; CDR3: CASSDRDRGLSTDTQYF
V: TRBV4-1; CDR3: CASSSPKLWVGVLTDTQYF
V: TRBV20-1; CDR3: CSAPNRLAGWETQYF
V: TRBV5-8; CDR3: CASSLILAVGVSEQYF
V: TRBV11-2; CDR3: CASGLQGAGANVLTF
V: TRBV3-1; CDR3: CASSQIRLAGGLTDTQYF
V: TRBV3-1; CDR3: CASSQEPSGRANVLTF
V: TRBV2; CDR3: CASRGDWEADTQYF
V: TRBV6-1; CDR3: CASTERGGYNSPLHF
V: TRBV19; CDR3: CASSIRGTKTDTQYF
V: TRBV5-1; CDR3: CASSIGTSYEQFF
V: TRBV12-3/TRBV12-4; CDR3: CASSFGTGGYQPQHF
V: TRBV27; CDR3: CASRRSGRVNEQYF
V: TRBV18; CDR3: CASSPPFRPTQDTQYF
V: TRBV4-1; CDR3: CASSQEPGPISGELFF
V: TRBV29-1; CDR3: CSATGGYNEQFF
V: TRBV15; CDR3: CATKQGPYQETQYF
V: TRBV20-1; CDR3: CSARRGNDYEQYF
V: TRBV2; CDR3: CTSRETGTNTDTQYF
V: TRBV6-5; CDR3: CASSYPDRATYGYTF
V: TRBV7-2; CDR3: CASSLRGGRENEQFF
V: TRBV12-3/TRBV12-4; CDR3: CASSLPGSSYNEQFF
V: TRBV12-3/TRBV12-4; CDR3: CASSLADYGYTF
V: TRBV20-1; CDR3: CSAPRGVAYHNSPLHF
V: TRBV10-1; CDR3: CASSTGTGGWNEQFF
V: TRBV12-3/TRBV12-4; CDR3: CASSLTARGSQHF
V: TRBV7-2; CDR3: CASSLVGSSGSHEQFF
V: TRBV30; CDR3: CAWGGTGLFNYGYTF
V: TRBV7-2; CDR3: CASSYKYDADTQYF
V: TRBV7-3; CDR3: CASSLKVTGVGEQFF
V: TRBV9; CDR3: CASSAGQGFADTQYF
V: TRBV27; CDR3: CASSFFMNTEAFF
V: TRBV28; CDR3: CASSHYWGGTDTQYF
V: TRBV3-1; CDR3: CASSQQETYEQYF
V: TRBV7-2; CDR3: CASSLETPSSKQYF
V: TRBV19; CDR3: CASSVGRGDNEQFF
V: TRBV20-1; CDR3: CSASPPGHNYGYTF
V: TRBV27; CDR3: CASSLRTGASNTGELFF
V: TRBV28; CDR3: CASTPVRGGGRNTIYF
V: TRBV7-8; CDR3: CASSLDRGYAYEQYF